Each of the 10 T cell receptor beta chains below was sequenced from the same sample in a study of glioma-infiltrating T cells. TCR alpha and beta CDR3 regions were amplified from RNA using iRepertoire nested multiplex PCR. TCRdb re-derived calls from the multiplex PCR reads in MiXCR, one entry per CDR3 protein. The sample contains more than 95,000 distinct CDR3 sequences, roughly 24% of which appear only once. Sample: glioma tissue, nonneoplastic brain tissue, or PBMCs (not recorded which). These receptors originate from a human donor with low-grade glioma or glioblastoma, undergoing nonglioma brain surgery, or in good health (not recorded which).

This clonotype was observed a handful of times. The chain combines TRBV5-1 with TRBJ2-3; D is unresolved. The length of the CDR3 is 13 residues. Germline V gene lookup returns CDR1 SGHRS and CDR2 YFSETQ. The V end lost 0 bases, the J end lost 6 bases, and 8 bases lay between the germline ends. The CDR3 nucleotides are TGCGCCAGCAGCTTGGATAGTGTTGATACGCAGTATTTT. It specifies CASSLDSVDTQYF.

This clonotype has at least ten counts. V is TRBV6-1 and J is TRBJ2-5; a possible D gene is TRBD2 (5 bases). Germline assignment: CDR1 MNHNS and CDR2 SASEGT. CDR3 size: 13 residues. Deletions cut 6 bases from V and 5 bases from J, with 13 bases between. The CDR3 spells CASSPPGVETQYF. The CDR3 DNA reads as TGTGCCAGCAGCCCACCCGGGGTTGAGACCCAGTACTTC.

Comment on this clonotype: A single base separates this from a much larger clone, so it may be a read error. The V call is TRBV12-3 or TRBV12-4, the J call TRBJ2-7; D possibly matches TRBD1 or TRBD2 (5 bases each). V lost 6 bases, J lost 5 bases, and 23 bases lay in between. The CDR3 length is 16 residues. CDR3 sequence (DNA): TGTGCCAGCAGCCTCCAAGGGGACGGGCCCGTCCACGAGCAGTACTTC. This codes for CASSLQGDGPVHEQYF.

With regard to this clonotype: A junction end diverges from the germline sequence, so it may reflect a read error. The rearrangement uses TRBV2 and TRBJ2-7, with TRBD2 matching over 8 bases. There are 15 residues in the CDR3. Germline V lookup: CDR1 SNHLY, CDR2 FYNNEI. CDR3: CASSDRTSSSYERYF. The CDR3 DNA sequence: TGTGCCAGCAGTGACCGGACTAGCAGCTCCTACGAGCGGTACTTC.

This clonotype was seen ten or more times. The rearrangement links TRBV19 to TRBJ1-1, with a possible D match to TRBD1 (5 bases). Trimming pared 6 bases from V and 0 bases from J, leaving 14 bases between. The germline V gene has CDR1 LNHDA and CDR2 SQIVND (reference sequence). This CDR3 comprises 15 residues. CDR3 region: CASSSKGTVNTEAFF. In DNA, the CDR3 is TGTGCCAGTAGCAGCAAAGGGACTGTGAACACTGAAGCTTTCTTT.

The sample holds many counts of this clonotype. The rearrangement uses TRBV19 and TRBJ2-1; 8 bases line up with TRBD2. V lost 5 bases to trimming and J lost 4 bases; unmatched junction nucleotides: 7. The CDR3 totals 15 residues. Germline V lookup: CDR1 LNHDA, CDR2 SQIVND (reference sequence). The CDR3 reads CASSSTSATYNEQFF. CDR3 nucleotide sequence: TGTGCCAGTAGTTCGACTAGCGCGACATACAATGAGCAGTTCTTC.

The V call is TRBV14, the J call TRBJ1-1; D is uncertain. This CDR3 contains 15 residues. Germline lookup yields CDR1 SGHDN and CDR2 FVKESK. Between the trimmed V and J ends, which lost 0 bases and 2 bases, there was a span of 10 bases. The CDR3 DNA reads TGTGCCAGCAGCCAAGATAGGAGTATTAACACTGAAGCTTTCTTT. Translating it yields CASSQDRSINTEAFF.

As concerns this clonotype: The CDR3 end shows no conserved phenylalanine or tryptophan, and so a read error is likely. The chain recombines TRBV28 with TRBJ1-1, with a tentative D call TRBD1 (5 bases). The CDR3 consists of 15 residues. Germline CDR1 reads MDHEN; CDR2 reads SYDVKM. CDR3 region: CARSFLGEENTEAFL. In DNA form, the CDR3 reads TGTGCCAGAAGTTTTCTGGGGGAGGAGAACACTGAAGCTTTCCTT.

The table lists this clonotype with many counts. The genes are TRBV4-1 and TRBJ2-7; 8 nucleotides line up with TRBD1. CDR1 and CDR2 from the germline V gene are MGHRA and YSYEKL. The CDR3 runs to 14 residues. With 3 bases clipped from V and 6 bases from J, the junction kept 7 bases outside the gene matches. The DNA for the CDR3 is TGCGCCAGCAGCCACCTGGACAGGGCGGGCGAGCAGTACTTC. Amino acids: CASSHLDRAGEQYF.

This clonotype has ten or more counts. The gene calls are TRBV27 and TRBJ2-3, with no clear D. The germline V gene has CDR1 MNHEY and CDR2 SMNVEV (reference sequence). This CDR3 is built from 14 residues. V was trimmed by 0 bases and J by 4 bases, leaving 8 bases between them. The CDR3 DNA reads TGTGCCAGCAGTTTATCACTCGGACCAGATACGCAGTATTTT. Encoded protein: CASSLSLGPDTQYF.